This T cell receptor beta chain comes out of a study of T cells in Graves' hyperthyroidism and ophthalmopathy. Between the trimmed V and J ends, which lost 1 base and 8 bases, there was a span of 12 bases. This CDR3 spans 14 amino acids. Per germline, CDR1 KGHSH and CDR2 LQKENI. Amplification of TCR beta CDR3 regions was performed using RNA transcripts as template. TCR CDR3 underwent first-round RT-PCR with the HTBI primer set. From the multiplex PCR reads, TCRdb called clonotypes with MiXCR, one entry per CDR3 protein. The sample has approximately 430,000 distinct CDR3 sequences; approximately 14% are singletons.

The chain has TRBV18 and TRBJ2-1; D tentatively reads TRBD1 or TRBD2 (5 bases each). The origin of this receptor is a woman aged 18-29 years with Graves' hyperthyroidism. Sequencing was performed on blood. The chain's CDR3 is CASSPLGAPDEQFF. CDR3 coding DNA: TGTGCCAGCTCACCACTCGGGGCCCCGGATGAGCAGTTCTTC.